A single T cell receptor beta chain is shown here with its context. The record originates from a study of Graves' ophthalmopathy and Graves' hyperthyroidism. Amplification targeted the TCR beta CDR3 regions, with RNA transcripts as the source material. Second-round multiplex PCR came after a first-round RT-PCR that employed HTBI primers. Each CDR3 protein gets one entry after TCRdb re-called the multiplex PCR reads with MiXCR. The repertoire holds hundreds of thousands of distinct CDR3 sequences, with roughly two fifths as singletons. The CDR3 has 12 residues. V was clipped by 4 bases and J by 4 bases; unmatched bases: 1. Germline CDR1 and CDR2: SQVTM and ANQGSEA.

This receptor was taken from an adult man with Graves' ophthalmopathy. Sequencing was carried out using peripheral blood. The chain links TRBV29-1 to TRBJ1-3; 7 bases are a match to TRBD1. This CDR3 is CSVGTGGNTIYF. In DNA, the CDR3 is TGCAGCGTTGGGACAGGAGGAAACACCATATATTTT.